The 16 T cell receptor beta chains reported below all come from one sample, sequenced in a study of a mutant IDH1 vaccine in newly diagnosed glioma. Only in-frame clones appear in the TCRdb table, and some are missing; sequencing was by immunoSEQ multiplex PCR. The table shows under 90,000 clones, with 75% to 85% occurring only once. Specified time point: baseline, week 1 (first vaccination visit). Documented treatment: pre-vaccination baseline after standard-of-care therapy. This material consisted of PBMCs, taken from a glioma patient treated with radiotherapy, temozolomide or both. Receptor source: a man between 50 and 59 years old with glioma.

The chain employs TRBV2 and TRBJ2-2, with D perhaps matching TRBD2 (6 bases). This CDR3 comprises 14 residues. V dropped 7 bases and J dropped 4 bases, with 13 bases sitting between them. Germline values: CDR1 SNHLY, CDR2 FYNNEI. Written as DNA, the CDR3 is TGTGCCAGCACCCGGGAGCCGGGCACCGGGGAGCTGTTTTTT. Its translation: CASTREPGTGELFF.

V and J are TRBV29-1 and TRBJ2-3, with D perhaps TRBD1 (6 bases). The germline gives CDR1 SQVTM, CDR2 ANQGSEA. The CDR3 runs 14 residues. V was trimmed by 8 bases and J by 8 bases, leaving 23 bases between them. DNA for the CDR3: TGCAGCTTCCTCCGGCGGGCAGGGGCAGGTACGCAGTATTTT. This gives the protein CSFLRRAGAGTQYF.

The V and J genes are TRBV5-6 and TRBJ2-1; 12 bases line up with TRBD2. Germline CDR1 is SGHDT and CDR2 is YYEEEE. The CDR3 runs 16 residues. V trimming: 0 bases; J trimming: 3 bases; junction bases outside the gene matches: 1. The CDR3 DNA reads as TGTGCCAGCAGCTTGGGGACTAGCGGGGTCTACAATGAGCAGTTCTTC. Amino acids: CASSLGTSGVYNEQFF.

This clone occurred once. The genes are TRBV28 and TRBJ2-6; D is uncertain. The CDR3 runs to 14 residues. Germline V gene lookup returns CDR1 MDHEN and CDR2 SYDVKM. V was clipped by 2 bases and J by 1 base, with 3 bases between them. CDR3 sequence: CASSLRSGANVLTF. CDR3 nucleotide sequence: TGTGCCAGCAGTTTACGTTCTGGGGCCAACGTCCTGACTTTC.

The gene calls are TRBV7-8 and TRBJ1-5; a possible D gene is TRBD1 (6 bases). Germline V gene lookup returns CDR1 SGHVS and CDR2 FQNEAQ. Trimming left V 1 base short and J 13 bases short, with 14 bases between. The CDR3 contains 13 residues. The DNA of the CDR3 is TGTGCCAGCAGCTTAGTGGGGAGACAGGAACAGCATTTT. As protein: CASSLVGRQEQHF.

The genes are TRBV30 and TRBJ2-5; tentative D call: TRBD2 (6 bases). Germline CDR1 GTSNPN, CDR2 SVGIG (reference sequence). The CDR3 loop spans 13 amino acids. V gave up 1 base and J gave up 5 bases, with 11 bases separating them. CDR3 protein: CAWSASGGETQYF. Written as DNA, the CDR3 is TGTGCCTGGAGTGCCTCCGGGGGTGAGACCCAGTACTTC.

This chain links TRBV9 with TRBJ2-1, with TRBD2 matching 9 bases. The CDR3 is 15 amino acids. With 3 bases clipped from V and 5 bases from J, the junction kept 6 bases outside the gene matches. Germline V lookup: CDR1 SGDLS, CDR2 YYNGEE. In DNA form, the CDR3 reads TGTGCCAGCAGCGACGGGACTAGCAACAACAATGAGCAGTTCTTC. It specifies CASSDGTSNNNEQFF.

This clone was seen only a few times. The V gene is TRBV19, the J gene TRBJ1-2; D perhaps matches TRBD1 (5 bases). CDR1 is LNHDA, CDR2 SQIVND, per germline (reference sequence). The length of the CDR3 is 15 residues. With 4 bases removed from V and 2 bases from J, the gap between germline ends came to 14 bases. The CDR3 loop is CASSTSWQGNYGYTF. The CDR3 coding sequence is TGTGCCAGTAGTACCTCATGGCAGGGAAACTATGGCTACACCTTC.

The CDR3 DNA sequence: TGTGCCAGCAGCCAGGGCGTTGGCGTGACCCGGCCCCAGCATTTT. Encoded protein: CASSQGVGVTRPQHF. The V and J genes are TRBV5-6 and TRBJ1-5, with D possibly TRBD1 on 5 matching bases. Trimming cost V 4 bases and J 9 bases, with 20 bases left between them. The length of the CDR3 is 15 residues. Germline V CDR1 and CDR2: SGHDT, YYEEEE.

CDR3: CASSIGSGNTIYF. The CDR3 DNA reads TGTGCCAGTAGTATAGGATCTGGAAACACCATATATTTT. This chain links TRBV19 with TRBJ1-3; D remains unclear. Trimming took 1 base from V and 1 from J, leaving 2 bases between them. Germline V gene lookup returns CDR1 LNHDA and CDR2 SQIVND (reference sequence). The CDR3 totals 13 residues.

This clone was detected a few times. The V call is TRBV19, the J call TRBJ2-5; D ambiguous. The CDR3 consists of 13 residues. CDR1 is LNHDA, CDR2 SQIVND, per germline (reference sequence). Trimming cost V 6 bases and J 6 bases, with 14 bases left between them. CDR3 DNA: TGTGCCAGTAGCTCAAGTCAAAGGCAGACCCAGTACTTC. This encodes CASSSSQRQTQYF.

The chain employs TRBV4-2 and TRBJ1-1; 8 bases line up with TRBD1. This CDR3 is built from 16 residues. V dropped 1 base and J dropped 1; count of bases not matched to a gene: 5. CDR1 and CDR2 from the germline V gene are LGHNA and YNFKEQ. The CDR3 region is CASSQGTGHPNTEAFF. For the CDR3, the DNA is TGTGCCAGCAGCCAAGGGACAGGGCACCCGAACACTGAAGCTTTCTTT.

The chain is built from TRBV4-2 and TRBJ2-1; 11 bases are a match to TRBD2. CDR1 is LGHNA and CDR2 is YNFKEQ in the germline V gene. V trimming: 0 bases; J trimming: 6 bases; junction bases outside the gene matches: 7. This CDR3 comprises 17 residues. CDR3 DNA: TGTGCCAGCAGCCAAGATCTAGCTAGCGGGGGGCGCAATGAGCAGTTCTTC. The encoded protein is CASSQDLASGGRNEQFF.

This clone was recorded once. The rearrangement joins TRBV7-2 to TRBJ1-2; no reliable D call. The CDR3 totals 13 residues. V lost 5 bases and J lost 0, with 7 bases in between. From germline, CDR1 is SGHTA and CDR2 FQGNSA. Here the CDR3 reads CASSTQANYGYTF. For the CDR3, the DNA is TGTGCCAGCAGCACCCAAGCTAACTATGGCTACACCTTC.

This chain links TRBV7-2 with TRBJ1-5, with D uncertain. Germline V gene data show CDR1 as SGHTA and CDR2 as FQGNSA. There are 15 residues in the CDR3. V was trimmed by 3 bases and J by 4 bases, leaving 13 bases between them. CDR3 nucleotides: TGTGCCAGCAGCTTGGGCGGACTCCCAAATCAGCCCCAGCATTTT. This sequence encodes CASSLGGLPNQPQHF. Variable domain in full (rest from reference TRBV7-2 and TRBJ1-5): GAGVSQSPSNKVTEKGKDVELRCDPISGHTALYWYRQSLGQGLEFLIYFQGNSAPDKSGLPSDRFSAERTGGSVSTLTIQRTQQEDSAVYLCASSLGGLPNQPQHFGDGTRLSIL.

V and J are TRBV5-4 and TRBJ1-6, with 7 bases lining up with TRBD1. V shed 7 bases, J shed 5 bases, and the junction held 6 bases outside the gene matches. The length of the CDR3 is 14 residues. CDR1 and CDR2 from the germline V gene are SGHNT and YYREEE (reference sequence). DNA for the CDR3: TGTGCCAGCGGACGACAGGGAGATAATTCACCCCTCCACTTT. Amino acids: CASGRQGDNSPLHF.